This T cell receptor (beta chain) was documented in a study of OX40 agonist ivuxolimab in advanced cancers. TCRdb's table, derived via immunoSEQ multiplex PCR, lists solely in-frame clones and lacks some. The data show 55,000 to 65,000 clones, approximately 90% seen once. V was pared by 7 bases and J by 1 base, with 13 bases between. This CDR3 region has 14 residues. Germline CDR1 and CDR2: SGHDN and FVKESK. Sequenced here: CD4+ or CD8+ T cells sorted from blood, sampled in a trial of the OX40 agonist ivuxolimab. The V and J genes are TRBV14 and TRBJ1-2; D ambiguous. The receptor was derived from an adult with an advanced solid tumor such as melanoma, head and neck, liver or kidney cancer. Written as DNA, the CDR3 is TGTGCCAGCACCCCGGGGTATGGTAACTATGGCTACACCTTC. Translated, it gives CASTPGYGNYGYTF.